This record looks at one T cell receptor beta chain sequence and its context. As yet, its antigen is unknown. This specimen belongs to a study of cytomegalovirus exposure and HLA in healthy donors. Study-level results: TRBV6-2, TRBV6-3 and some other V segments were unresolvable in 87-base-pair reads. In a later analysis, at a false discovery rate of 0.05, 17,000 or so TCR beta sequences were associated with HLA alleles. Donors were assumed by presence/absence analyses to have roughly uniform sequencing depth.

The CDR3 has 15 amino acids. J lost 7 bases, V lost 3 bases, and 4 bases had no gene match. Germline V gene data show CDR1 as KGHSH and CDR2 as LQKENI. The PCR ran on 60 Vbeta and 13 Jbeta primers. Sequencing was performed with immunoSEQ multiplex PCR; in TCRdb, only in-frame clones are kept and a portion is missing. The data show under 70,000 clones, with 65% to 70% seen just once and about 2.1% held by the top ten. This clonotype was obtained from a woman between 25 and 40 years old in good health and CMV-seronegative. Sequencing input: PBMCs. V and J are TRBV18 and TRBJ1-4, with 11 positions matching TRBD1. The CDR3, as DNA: TGTGCCAGCTCACCGGACAGGGGGCGCGGTGAAAAACTGTTTTTT. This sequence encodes CASSPDRGRGEKLFF. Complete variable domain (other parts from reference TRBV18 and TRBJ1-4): NAGVMQNPRHLVRRRGQEARLRCSPMKGHSHVYWYRQLPEEGLKFMVYLQKENIIDESGMPKERFSAEFPKEGPSILRIQQVVRGDSAAYFCASSPDRGRGEKLFFGSGTQLSVL.